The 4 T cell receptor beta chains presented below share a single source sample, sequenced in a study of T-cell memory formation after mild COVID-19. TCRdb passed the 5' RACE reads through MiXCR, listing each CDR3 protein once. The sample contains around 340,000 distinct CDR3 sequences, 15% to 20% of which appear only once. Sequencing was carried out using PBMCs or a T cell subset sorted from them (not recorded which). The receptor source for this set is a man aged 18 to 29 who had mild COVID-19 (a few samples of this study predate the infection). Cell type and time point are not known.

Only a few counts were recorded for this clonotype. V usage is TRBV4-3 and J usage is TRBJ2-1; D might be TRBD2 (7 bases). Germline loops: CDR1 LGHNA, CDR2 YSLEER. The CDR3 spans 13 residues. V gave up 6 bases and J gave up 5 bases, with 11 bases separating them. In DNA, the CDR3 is TGCGCCAGCAGTTACGGGGGGCACAATGAGCAGTTCTTC. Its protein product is CASSYGGHNEQFF.

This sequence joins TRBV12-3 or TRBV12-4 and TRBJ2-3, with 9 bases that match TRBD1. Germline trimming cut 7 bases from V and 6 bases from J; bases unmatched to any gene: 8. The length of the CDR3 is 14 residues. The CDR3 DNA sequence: TGTGCCAGCAACCAAGGGACAGGGAGGGATACGCAGTATTTT. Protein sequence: CASNQGTGRDTQYF.

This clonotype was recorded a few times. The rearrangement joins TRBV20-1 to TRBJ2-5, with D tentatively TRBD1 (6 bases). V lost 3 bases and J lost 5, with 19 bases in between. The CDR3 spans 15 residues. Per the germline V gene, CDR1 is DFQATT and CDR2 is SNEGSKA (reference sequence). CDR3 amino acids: CSASGLGAGGETQYF. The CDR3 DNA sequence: TGCAGTGCTAGTGGTCTGGGGGCGGGCGGGGAGACCCAGTACTTC.

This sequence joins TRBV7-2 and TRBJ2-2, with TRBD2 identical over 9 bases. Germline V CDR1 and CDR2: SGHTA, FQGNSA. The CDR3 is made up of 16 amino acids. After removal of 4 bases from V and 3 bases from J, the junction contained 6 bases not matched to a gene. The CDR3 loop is CASSWAAGGDTGELFF. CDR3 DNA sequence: TGTGCCAGCAGCTGGGCTGCGGGGGGGGACACCGGGGAGCTGTTTTTT.